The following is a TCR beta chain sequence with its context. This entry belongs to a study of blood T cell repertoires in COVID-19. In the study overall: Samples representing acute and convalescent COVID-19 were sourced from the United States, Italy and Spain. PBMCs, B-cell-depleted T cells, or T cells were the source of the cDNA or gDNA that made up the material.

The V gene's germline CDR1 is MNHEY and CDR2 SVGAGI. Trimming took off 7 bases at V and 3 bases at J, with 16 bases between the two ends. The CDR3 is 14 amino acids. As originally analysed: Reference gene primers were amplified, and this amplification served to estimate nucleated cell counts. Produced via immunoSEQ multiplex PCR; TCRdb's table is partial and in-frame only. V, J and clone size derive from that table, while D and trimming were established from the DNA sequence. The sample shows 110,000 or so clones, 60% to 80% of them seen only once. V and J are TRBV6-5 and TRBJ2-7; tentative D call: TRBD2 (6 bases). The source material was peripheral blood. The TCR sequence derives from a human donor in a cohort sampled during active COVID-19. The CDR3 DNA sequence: TGTGCCAGCACCGAGGGAGGTGGGGTCTACGAGCAGTACTTC. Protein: CASTEGGGVYEQYF.